This TCR beta chain was identified during a study of beta chain features in type 1 diabetes. All of the isolated RNA was reverse transcribed, so expressed TCRB transcripts were sequenced. Clones were sequenced by immunoSEQ multiplex PCR, and TCRdb holds only the in-frame ones, with some missing. The sample lists around 690,000 clones; around an eighth were seen once. J gave up 4 bases and V 4 bases, and 5 bases lay outside the gene matches. The CDR3 runs to 14 residues. Germline lookup yields CDR1 LGHNA and CDR2 YSLEER. This clone was recorded a few times. The antigen remains undetermined. The study's findings and limits: Type 1 diabetes patients showed a moderate but significant shortening of TCRB CDR3s in all four CD4+ subsets.

Source material: naive CD4+ T cells from blood. This clonotype was obtained from a man between 25 and 39 years old with type 1 diabetes. This chain uses TRBV4-3 with TRBJ2-3; 7 bases line up with TRBD2. This chain's CDR3 is CASSRREEADTQYF. The CDR3 bases are TGCGCCAGCAGCCGACGGGAGGAGGCAGATACGCAGTATTTT.